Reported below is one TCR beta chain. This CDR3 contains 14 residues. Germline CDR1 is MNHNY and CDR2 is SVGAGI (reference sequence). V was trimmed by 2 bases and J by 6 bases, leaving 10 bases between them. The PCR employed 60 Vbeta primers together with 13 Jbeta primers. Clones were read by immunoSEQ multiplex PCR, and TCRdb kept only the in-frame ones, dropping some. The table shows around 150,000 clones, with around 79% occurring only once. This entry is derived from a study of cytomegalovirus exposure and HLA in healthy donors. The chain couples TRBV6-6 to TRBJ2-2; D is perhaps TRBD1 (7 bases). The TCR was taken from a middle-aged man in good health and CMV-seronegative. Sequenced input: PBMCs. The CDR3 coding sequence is TGTGCCAGCAGTTACCCAGGGGGGTCCGGGGAGCTGTTTTTT. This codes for CASSYPGGSGELFF.